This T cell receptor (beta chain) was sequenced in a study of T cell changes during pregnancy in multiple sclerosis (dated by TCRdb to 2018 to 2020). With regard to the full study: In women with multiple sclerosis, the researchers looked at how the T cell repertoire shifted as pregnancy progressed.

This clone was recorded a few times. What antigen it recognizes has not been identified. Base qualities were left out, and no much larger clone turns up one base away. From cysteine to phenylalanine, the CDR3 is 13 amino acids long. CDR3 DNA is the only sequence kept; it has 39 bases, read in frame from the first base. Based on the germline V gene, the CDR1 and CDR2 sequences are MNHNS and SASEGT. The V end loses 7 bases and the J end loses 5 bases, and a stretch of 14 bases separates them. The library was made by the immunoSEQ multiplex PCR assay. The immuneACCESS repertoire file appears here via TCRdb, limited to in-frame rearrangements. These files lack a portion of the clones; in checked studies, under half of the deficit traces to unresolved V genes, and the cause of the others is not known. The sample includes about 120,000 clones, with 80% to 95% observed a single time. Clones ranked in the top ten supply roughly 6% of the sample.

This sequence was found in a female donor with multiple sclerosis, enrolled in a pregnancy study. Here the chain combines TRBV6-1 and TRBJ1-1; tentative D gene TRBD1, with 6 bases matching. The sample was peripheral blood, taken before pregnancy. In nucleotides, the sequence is TGTGCCAGCAAGGGGGGGTTCGGGACTGAAGCTTTCTTT. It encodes CASKGGFGTEAFF.